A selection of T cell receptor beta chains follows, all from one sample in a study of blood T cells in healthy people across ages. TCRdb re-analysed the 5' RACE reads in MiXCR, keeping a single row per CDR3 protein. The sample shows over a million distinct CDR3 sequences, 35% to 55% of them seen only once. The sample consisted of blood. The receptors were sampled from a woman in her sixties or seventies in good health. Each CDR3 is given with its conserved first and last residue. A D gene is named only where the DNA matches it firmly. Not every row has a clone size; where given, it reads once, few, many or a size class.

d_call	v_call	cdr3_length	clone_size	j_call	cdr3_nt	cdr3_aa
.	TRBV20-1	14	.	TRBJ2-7	TGCAGTGCTAGGGAATTAGGGGAGACCTACGAGCAGTACTTC	CSARELGETYEQYF
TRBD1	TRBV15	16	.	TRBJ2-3	TGTGCCACCAGCAGAGCCTGGACAGGGAGCCCAGATACGCAGTATTTT	CATSRAWTGSPDTQYF
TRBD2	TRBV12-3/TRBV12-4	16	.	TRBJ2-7	TGTGCCAGCAGTTGGGGTCTAGCGGGATGGGCCTACGAGCAGTACTTC	CASSWGLAGWAYEQYF
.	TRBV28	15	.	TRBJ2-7	TGTGCCAGCAGTTCTGGTGGTGGAGGGACCTACGAGCAGTACTTC	CASSSGGGGTYEQYF
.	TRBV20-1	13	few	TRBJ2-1	TGCAGTGCTAGAGATTCTTTCCACAATGAGCAGTTCTTC	CSARDSFHNEQFF
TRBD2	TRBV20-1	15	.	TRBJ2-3	TGCAGTGCTACCGGGGCTAGCGGGAGTTCAGATACGCAGTATTTT	CSATGASGSSDTQYF
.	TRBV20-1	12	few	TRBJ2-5	TGCAGTGCTAGTGTCACCCAAGAGACCCAGTACTTC	CSASVTQETQYF
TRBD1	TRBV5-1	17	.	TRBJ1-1	TGCGCCAGCAGCTCTGGACAGGGGATAGGCACGAACACTGAAGCTTTCTTT	CASSSGQGIGTNTEAFF
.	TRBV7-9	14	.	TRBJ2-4	TGTGCCAGCAGCCCCCCAGGGAAGGTCTACGGGCAGTACTTC	CASSPPGKVYGQYF
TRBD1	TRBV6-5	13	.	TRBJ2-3	TGTGCCAGCAGTGGGACAGGGGGCAGTATGCAGTATTTT	CASSGTGGSMQYF
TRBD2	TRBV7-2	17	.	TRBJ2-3	TGTGCCTGCAGCCCGTCGAGGGCTAGCGGAGACACAGATACGCAGTATTTT	CACSPSRASGDTDTQYF
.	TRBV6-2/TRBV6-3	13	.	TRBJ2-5	TGTGCCAGCACCCGGAGGGGCGTCGGGACCCAGTACTTC	CASTRRGVGTQYF
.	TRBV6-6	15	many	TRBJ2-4	TGTGCCAGCAGCCCGAGCACGTTAGCCAAAAACATTCAGTACTTC	CASSPSTLAKNIQYF
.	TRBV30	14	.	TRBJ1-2	TGTGCCTGGAGAGTGGGGGGGCTGGAGTATGGCTACACCTTC	CAWRVGGLEYGYTF
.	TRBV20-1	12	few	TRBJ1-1	TGCAGTGCTAGAGGAGACGAGACTGAAGCTTTCTTT	CSARGDETEAFF
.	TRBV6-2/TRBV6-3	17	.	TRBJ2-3	TGTGCCAGCAGTTACTGGCTTGAGAGGCCTAGCACAGATACGCAGTATTTT	CASSYWLERPSTDTQYF
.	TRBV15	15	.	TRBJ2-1	TGTGCCACCAGCAGAGGACAGGACACCTACAATGAGCAGTTCTTC	CATSRGQDTYNEQFF
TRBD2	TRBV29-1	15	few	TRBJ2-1	TGCAGCGGGGTTTTTAGCGGGAGCTCCTACAATGAGCAGTTCTTC	CSGVFSGSSYNEQFF
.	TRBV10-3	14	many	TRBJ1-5	TGTGCCATCAGTGGGCGGCAGGGGAGTCAGCCCCAGCATTTT	CAISGRQGSQPQHF
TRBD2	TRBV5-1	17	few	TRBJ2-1	TGCGCCAGCAGCCCCGGGACTAGCGGGAAGCAGTACAATGAGCAGTTCTTC	CASSPGTSGKQYNEQFF
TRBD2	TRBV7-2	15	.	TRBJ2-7	TGTACCAGCAGCTTAGCGGGACTAGCGGGATACGAGCAGTACTTC	CTSSLAGLAGYEQYF
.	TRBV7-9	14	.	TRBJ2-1	TGTGCCAGCAGCTCCCAGACTGGCCTCGGGGAGCAGTTCTTC	CASSSQTGLGEQFF
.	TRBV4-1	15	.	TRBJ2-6	TGCGCCAGCAGCCTAGGGGTAGGGGGGGCCAACGTCCTGACTTTC	CASSLGVGGANVLTF
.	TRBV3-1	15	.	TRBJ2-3	TGTGCCAGCAGCCAAGTGGCAGGCCCCTCAGATACGCAGTATTTT	CASSQVAGPSDTQYF
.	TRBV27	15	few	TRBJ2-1	TGTGCCAGCAGTTTCTATAGGGGACCCCGGGACGGGTTGTTCTTC	CASSFYRGPRDGLFF
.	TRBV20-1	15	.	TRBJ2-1	TGCAGTGCTAGAGAACGCGGGATCCTTAGGAATGGGCAGTTCTTC	CSARERGILRNGQFF
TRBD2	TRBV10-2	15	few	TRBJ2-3	TGCGCCAGCAGATGGACTAGCGGGAGTGTGGATACGCAGTATTTT	CASRWTSGSVDTQYF
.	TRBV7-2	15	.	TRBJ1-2	TGTGCCAGCAGCTTAGGATCGGCAGGGATGAATGGCTACACCTTC	CASSLGSAGMNGYTF
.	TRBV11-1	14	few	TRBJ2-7	TGTGCCAGCAGGTATACAGGGACCATCTACGAGCAGTACTTC	CASRYTGTIYEQYF
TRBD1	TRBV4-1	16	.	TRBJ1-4	TGCGCCAGCAGCCAAGGCGGGGGACAGGGAATACAAAAACTGTTTTTT	CASSQGGGQGIQKLFF
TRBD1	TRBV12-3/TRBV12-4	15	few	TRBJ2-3	TGTGCCAGCAGTGCACAGGGGGCTGGCGCAGATACGCAGTATTTT	CASSAQGAGADTQYF
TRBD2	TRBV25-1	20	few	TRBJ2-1	TGTGCCAGCAGTGCCGAACCGGGACTGGAGACTAGCGGGAGGATCGATGAGCAGTTCTTC	CASSAEPGLETSGRIDEQFF
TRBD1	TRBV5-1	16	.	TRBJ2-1	TGCGCCAGCAGCTCCATGACAGGGATCTCCTACAATGAGCAGTTCTTC	CASSSMTGISYNEQFF
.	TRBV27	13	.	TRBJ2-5	TGTGCCAGCAGCCCGTGGGGCGAAGAGACCCAGTACTTC	CASSPWGEETQYF
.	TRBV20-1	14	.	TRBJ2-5	TGCAGTGCTAGAGATCCAAAGGGCCAGGAGACCCAGTACTTC	CSARDPKGQETQYF
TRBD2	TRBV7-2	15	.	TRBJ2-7	TGTGCCAGCAGCTTAGTGGCTAGCGGGGTCTACGAGCAGTACTTC	CASSLVASGVYEQYF
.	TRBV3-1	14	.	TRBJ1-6	TGTGCCAGCAGCCAGCCTCCGGGACAAAGCCCCCTCCACTTT	CASSQPPGQSPLHF
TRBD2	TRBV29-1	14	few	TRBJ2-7	TGCAGCGTTCGCGGACTAGCGGAAAAATACGAGCAGTACTTC	CSVRGLAEKYEQYF
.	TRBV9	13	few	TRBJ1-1	TGTGCCAGCAGCGCCCCCGGGAACACTGAAGCTTTCTTT	CASSAPGNTEAFF
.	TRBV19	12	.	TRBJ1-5	TGTGCCAGTAGTACCTTAAATCAGCCCCAGCATTTT	CASSTLNQPQHF
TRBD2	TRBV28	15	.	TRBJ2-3	TGTGCCAGCACCCGGACTAGCGGGACCTCCGATACGCAGTATTTT	CASTRTSGTSDTQYF
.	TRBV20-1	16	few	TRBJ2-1	TGCAGTGCTCCTACTTGGGACTTCGACCCGCGCAATGAGCAGTTCTTC	CSAPTWDFDPRNEQFF
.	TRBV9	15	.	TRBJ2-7	TGTGCCAGCAGCCCTGAAGGACCCTCCTCCTACGAGCAGTACTTC	CASSPEGPSSYEQYF
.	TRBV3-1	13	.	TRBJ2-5	TGTGCCAGCAGCCAAGACAGGGTGGAGACCCAGTACTTC	CASSQDRVETQYF
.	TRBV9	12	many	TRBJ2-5	TGTGCCAGCAGCGTAGTTGGAGAGACCCAGTACTTC	CASSVVGETQYF
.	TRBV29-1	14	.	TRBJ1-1	TGCAGCGTTGAAGCCGCGACAGGAAACACTGAAGCTTTCTTT	CSVEAATGNTEAFF
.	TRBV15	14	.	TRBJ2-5	TGTGCCACCAGCAGAGTAGGAGAGGGCGGGACCCAGTACTTC	CATSRVGEGGTQYF
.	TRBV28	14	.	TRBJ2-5	TGTGCCAGCAGCGCCGGGTGGGCTCAAGAGACCCAGTACTTC	CASSAGWAQETQYF
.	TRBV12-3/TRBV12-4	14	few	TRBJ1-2	TGTGCCAGCAGTCGGACGGACGGAGTCTATGGCTACACCTTC	CASSRTDGVYGYTF
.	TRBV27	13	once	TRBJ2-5	TGTGCCAGCAGTTTATCACAGCAAACTGAGCAGTACTTC	CASSLSQQTEQYF
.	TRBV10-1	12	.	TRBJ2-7	TGCGCCAGCAGTCAAACAGGGCTCGAGCAGTACTTC	CASSQTGLEQYF